This TCR beta chain was sequenced during a study of blood T cell repertoires in COVID-19. Study details: The origin of the acute and convalescent COVID-19 samples was the United States, Italy and Spain.

Here immunoSEQ multiplex PCR was the method, and the copy in TCRdb shows in-frame clones only, minus some. The sample has approximately 240,000 clones; roughly 82% are singletons. There are 14 residues in the CDR3. The V and J ends lost 6 bases and 5 bases, in that order; junction bases with no gene match: 9. The V gene's germline CDR1 is SNHLY and CDR2 FYNNEI. The TCR sequence derives from a woman aged 80 or over with active or convalescent COVID-19. The source material was peripheral blood. This rearrangement joins TRBV2 to TRBJ2-7, with 8 bases fitting TRBD1. The CDR3 DNA reads TGTGCCAGCAGCATTCAGGGGGCTCTCGACGAGCAGTACTTC. Its protein product is CASSIQGALDEQYF. The complete variable domain, with remaining parts taken from reference TRBV2 and TRBJ2-7, reads EPEVTQTPSHQVTQMGQEVILRCVPISNHLYFYWYRQILGQKVEFLVSFYNNEISEKSEIFDDQFSVERPDGSNFTLKIRSTKLEDSAMYFCASSIQGALDEQYFGPGTRLTVT.